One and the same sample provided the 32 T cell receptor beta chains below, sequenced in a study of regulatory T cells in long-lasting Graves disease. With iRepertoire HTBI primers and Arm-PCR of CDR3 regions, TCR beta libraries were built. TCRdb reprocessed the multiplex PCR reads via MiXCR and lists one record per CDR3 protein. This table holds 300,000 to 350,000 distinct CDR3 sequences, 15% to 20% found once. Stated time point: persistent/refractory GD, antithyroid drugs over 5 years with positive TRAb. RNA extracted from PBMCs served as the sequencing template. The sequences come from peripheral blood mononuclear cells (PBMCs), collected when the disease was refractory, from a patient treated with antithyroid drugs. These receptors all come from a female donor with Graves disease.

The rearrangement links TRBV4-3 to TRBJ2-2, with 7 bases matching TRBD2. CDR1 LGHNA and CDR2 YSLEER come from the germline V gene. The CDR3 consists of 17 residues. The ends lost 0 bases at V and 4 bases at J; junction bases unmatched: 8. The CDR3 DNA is TGCGCCAGCAGCCAAGACCCGCGGGGGATTGGCACCGGGGAGCTGTTTTTT. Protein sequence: CASSQDPRGIGTGELFF.

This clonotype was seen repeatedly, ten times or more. CDR3 sequence: CASSQDITPGQPQHF. CDR3 DNA sequence: TGTGCCAGCAGCCAAGATATAACTCCCGGCCAGCCCCAGCATTTT. V is TRBV3-1 and J is TRBJ1-5; D unclear. Germline V gene sequence: CDR1 LGHDT, CDR2 YNNKEL (reference sequence). The CDR3 consists of 15 residues. The ends were cut back, 0 bases at V and 7 bases at J, with 13 bases in the middle.

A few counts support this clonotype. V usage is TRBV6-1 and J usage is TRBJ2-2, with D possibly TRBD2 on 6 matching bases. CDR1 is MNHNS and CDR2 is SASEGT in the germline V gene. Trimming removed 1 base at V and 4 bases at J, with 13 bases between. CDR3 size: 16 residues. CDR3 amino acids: CASSEEELASTGELFF. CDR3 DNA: TGTGCCAGCAGTGAAGAGGAACTAGCATCCACCGGGGAGCTGTTTTTT.

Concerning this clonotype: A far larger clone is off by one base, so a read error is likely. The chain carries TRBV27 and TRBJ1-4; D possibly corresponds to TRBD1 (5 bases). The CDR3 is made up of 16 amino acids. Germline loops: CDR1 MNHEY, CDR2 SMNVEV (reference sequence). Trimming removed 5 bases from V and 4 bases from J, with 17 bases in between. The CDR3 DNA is TGTGCCAGCAGTGATGCCCGGGACCGAGATAATGAAAAACTGTTTTTT. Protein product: CASSDARDRDNEKLFF.

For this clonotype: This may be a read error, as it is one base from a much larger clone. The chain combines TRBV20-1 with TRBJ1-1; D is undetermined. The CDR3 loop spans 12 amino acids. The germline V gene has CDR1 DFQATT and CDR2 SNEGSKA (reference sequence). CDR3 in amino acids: CSASGVNTGAFF. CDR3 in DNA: TGCAGTGCTAGTGGTGTGAACACTGGAGCTTTCTTT.

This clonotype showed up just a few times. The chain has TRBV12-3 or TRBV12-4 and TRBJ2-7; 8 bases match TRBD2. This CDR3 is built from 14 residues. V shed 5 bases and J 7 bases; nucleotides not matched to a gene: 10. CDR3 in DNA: TGTGCCAGCAGTCCGGGACTAGGGGTGGGTGAGCAGTACTTC. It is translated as CASSPGLGVGEQYF.

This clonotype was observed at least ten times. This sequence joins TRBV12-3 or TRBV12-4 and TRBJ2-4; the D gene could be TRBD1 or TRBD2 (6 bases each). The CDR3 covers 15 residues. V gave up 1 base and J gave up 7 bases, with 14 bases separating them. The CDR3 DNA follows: TGTGCCAGCAGTTTAGAGCTAGGGGGAGGCAACATTCAGTACTTC. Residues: CASSLELGGGNIQYF.

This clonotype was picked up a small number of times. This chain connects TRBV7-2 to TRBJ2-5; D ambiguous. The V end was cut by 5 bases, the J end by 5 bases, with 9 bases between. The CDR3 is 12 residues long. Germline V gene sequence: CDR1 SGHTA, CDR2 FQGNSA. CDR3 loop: CASSLTLETQYF. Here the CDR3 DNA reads TGTGCCAGCAGCCTTACTTTGGAGACCCAGTACTTC. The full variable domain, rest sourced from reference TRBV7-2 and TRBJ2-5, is GAGVSQSPSNKVTEKGKDVELRCDPISGHTALYWYRQSLGQGLEFLIYFQGNSAPDKSGLPSDRFSAERTGGSVSTLTIQRTQQEDSAVYLCASSLTLETQYFGPGTRLLVL.

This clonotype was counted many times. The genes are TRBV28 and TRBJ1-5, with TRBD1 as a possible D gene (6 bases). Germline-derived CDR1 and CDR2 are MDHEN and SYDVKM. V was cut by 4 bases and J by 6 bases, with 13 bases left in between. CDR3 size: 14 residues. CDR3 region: CASSSTGASQPQHF. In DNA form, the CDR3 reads TGTGCCAGCAGTTCTACGGGGGCGAGTCAGCCCCAGCATTTT.

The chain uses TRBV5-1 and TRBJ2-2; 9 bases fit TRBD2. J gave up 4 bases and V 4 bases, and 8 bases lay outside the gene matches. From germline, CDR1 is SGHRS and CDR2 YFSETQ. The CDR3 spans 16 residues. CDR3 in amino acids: CASSGRGTSSTGELFF. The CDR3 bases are TGCGCCAGCAGCGGCCGTGGGACTAGCTCCACCGGGGAGCTGTTTTTT.

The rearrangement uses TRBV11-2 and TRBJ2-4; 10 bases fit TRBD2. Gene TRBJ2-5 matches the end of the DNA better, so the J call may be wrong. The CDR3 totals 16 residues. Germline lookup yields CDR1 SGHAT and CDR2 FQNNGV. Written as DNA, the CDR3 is TGTGCCAGCAGCTGGGACGTTAGCGGGAGGCACGAGACCCAGTACTTC. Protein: CASSWDVSGRHETQYF.

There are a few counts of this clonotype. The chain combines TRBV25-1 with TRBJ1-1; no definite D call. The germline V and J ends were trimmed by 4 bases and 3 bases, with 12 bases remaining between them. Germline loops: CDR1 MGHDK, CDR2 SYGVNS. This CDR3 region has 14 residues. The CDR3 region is CASSGTGYYTEAFF. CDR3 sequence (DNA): TGTGCCAGCAGTGGGACGGGATATTACACTGAAGCTTTCTTT.

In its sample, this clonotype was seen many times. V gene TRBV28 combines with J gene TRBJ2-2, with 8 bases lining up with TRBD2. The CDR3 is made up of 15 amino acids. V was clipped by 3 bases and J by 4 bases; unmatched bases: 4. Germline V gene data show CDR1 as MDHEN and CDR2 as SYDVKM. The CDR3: CASSFAGGLTGELFF. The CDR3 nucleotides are TGTGCCAGCAGTTTCGCGGGAGGACTCACCGGGGAGCTGTTTTTT. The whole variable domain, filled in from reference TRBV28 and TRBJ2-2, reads DVKVTQSSRYLVKRTGEKVFLECVQDMDHENMFWYRQDPGLGLRLIYFSYDVKMKEKGDIPEGYSVSREKKERFSLILESASTNQTSMYLCASSFAGGLTGELFFGEGSRLTVL.

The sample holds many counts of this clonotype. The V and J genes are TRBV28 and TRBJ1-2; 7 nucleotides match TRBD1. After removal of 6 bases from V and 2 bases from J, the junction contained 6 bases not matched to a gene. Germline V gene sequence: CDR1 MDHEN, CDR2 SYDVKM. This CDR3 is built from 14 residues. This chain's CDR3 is CASRIDRVNYGYTF. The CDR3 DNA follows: TGTGCCAGCAGGATTGACAGGGTGAACTATGGCTACACCTTC.

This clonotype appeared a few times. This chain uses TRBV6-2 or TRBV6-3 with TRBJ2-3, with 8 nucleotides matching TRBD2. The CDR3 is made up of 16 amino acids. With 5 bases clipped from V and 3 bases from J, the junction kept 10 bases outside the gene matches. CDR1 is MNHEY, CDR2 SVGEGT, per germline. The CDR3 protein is CASSDLAGGLTDTQYF. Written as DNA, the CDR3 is TGTGCCAGCAGTGACCTTGCGGGGGGACTAACAGATACGCAGTATTTT.

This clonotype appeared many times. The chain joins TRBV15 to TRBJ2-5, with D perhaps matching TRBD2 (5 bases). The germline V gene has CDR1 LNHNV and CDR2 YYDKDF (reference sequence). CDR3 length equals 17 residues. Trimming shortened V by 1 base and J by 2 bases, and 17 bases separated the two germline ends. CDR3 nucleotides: TGTGCCACCAGCAGAGGTTCGATTCGGGGTTCACAAGAGACCCAGTACTTC. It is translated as CATSRGSIRGSQETQYF.

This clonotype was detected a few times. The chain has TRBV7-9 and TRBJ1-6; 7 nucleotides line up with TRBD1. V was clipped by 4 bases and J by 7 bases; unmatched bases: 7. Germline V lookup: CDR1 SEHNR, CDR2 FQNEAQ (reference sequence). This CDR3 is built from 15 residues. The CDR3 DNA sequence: TGTGCCAGCAGCTCGCGACAGGGAAACAATTCACCCCTCCACTTT. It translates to CASSSRQGNNSPLHF. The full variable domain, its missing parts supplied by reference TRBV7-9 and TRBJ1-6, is DTGVSQNPRHKITKRGQNVTFRCDPISEHNRLYWYRQTLGQGPEFLTYFQNEAQLEKSRLLSDRFSAERPKGSFSTLEIQRTEQGDSAMYLCASSSRQGNNSPLHFGNGTRLTVT.

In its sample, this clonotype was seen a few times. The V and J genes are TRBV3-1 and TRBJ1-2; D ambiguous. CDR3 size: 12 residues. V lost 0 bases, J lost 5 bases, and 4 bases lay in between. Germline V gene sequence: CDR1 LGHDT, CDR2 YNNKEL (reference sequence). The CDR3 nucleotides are TGTGCCAGCAGCCAAGATCTGTATGGCTACACCTTC. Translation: CASSQDLYGYTF.

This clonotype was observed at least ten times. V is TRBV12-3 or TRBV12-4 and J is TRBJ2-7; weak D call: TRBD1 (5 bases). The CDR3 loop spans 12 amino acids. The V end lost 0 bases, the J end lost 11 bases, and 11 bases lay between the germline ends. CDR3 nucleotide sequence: TGTGCCAGCAGTTTAGCGCTCGCCAGGGAGTACTTC. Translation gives CASSLALAREYF.

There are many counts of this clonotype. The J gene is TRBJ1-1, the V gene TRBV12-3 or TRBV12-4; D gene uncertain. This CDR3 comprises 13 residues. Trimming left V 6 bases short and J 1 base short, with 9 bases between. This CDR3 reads CASRKQANTEAFF. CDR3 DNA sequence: TGTGCCAGCAGGAAACAAGCGAACACTGAAGCTTTCTTT.

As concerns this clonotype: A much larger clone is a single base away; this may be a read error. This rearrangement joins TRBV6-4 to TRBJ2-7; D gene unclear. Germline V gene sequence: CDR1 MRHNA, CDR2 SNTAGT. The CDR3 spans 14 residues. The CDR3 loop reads CASSSGGSSHEQYF. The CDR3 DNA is TGTGCCAGCAGTTCCGGCGGAAGCTCCCACGAGCAGTACTTC.

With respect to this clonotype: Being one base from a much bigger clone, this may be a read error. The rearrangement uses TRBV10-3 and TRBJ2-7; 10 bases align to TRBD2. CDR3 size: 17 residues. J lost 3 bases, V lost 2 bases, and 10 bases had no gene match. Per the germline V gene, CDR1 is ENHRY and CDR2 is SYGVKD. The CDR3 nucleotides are TGTGCCATCAGTGAGGTGGCTAGCGGGAGAGTCTACTACGAGCAGTACTTC. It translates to CAISEVASGRVYYEQYF.

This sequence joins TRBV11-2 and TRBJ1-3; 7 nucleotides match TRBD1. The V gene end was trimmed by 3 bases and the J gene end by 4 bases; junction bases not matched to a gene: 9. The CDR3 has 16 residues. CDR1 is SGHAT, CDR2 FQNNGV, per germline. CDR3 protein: CASSLTTGTDGNTIYF. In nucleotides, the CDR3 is TGTGCCAGCAGCTTGACGACCGGGACAGACGGAAACACCATATATTTT.

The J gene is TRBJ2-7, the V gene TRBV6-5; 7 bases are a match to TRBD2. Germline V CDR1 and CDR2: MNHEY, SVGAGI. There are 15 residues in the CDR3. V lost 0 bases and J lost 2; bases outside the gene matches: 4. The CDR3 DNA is TGTGCCAGCAGTTACTCGGCAGGGAGGGCCTACGAGCAGTACTTC. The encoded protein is CASSYSAGRAYEQYF.

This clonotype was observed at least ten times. The CDR3, as DNA: TGTGCCAGCAACGCCGTGGGGAGATACGAGCAGTACTTC. Translating it yields CASNAVGRYEQYF. The rearrangement joins TRBV27 to TRBJ2-7, with a weak D call TRBD2 (5 bases). The germline V gene has CDR1 MNHEY and CDR2 SMNVEV (reference sequence). The CDR3 length is 13 residues. The ends were cut back, 7 bases at V and 4 bases at J, with 14 bases in the middle.

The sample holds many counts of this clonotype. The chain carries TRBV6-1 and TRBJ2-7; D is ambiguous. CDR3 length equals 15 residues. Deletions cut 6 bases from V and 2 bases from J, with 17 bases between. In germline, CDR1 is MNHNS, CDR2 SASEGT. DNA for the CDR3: TGTGCCAGCAGACCCGCCGTGGACGCTGCCTACGAGCAGTACTTC. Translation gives CASRPAVDAAYEQYF.

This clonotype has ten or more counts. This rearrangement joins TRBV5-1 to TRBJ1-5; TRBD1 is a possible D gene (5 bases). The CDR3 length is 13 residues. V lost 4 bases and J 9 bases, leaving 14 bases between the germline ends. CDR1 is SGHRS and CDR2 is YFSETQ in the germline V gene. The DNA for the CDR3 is TGCGCCAGCAGCCCAGGTAGTGGGACGCCCCAGCATTTT. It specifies CASSPGSGTPQHF.

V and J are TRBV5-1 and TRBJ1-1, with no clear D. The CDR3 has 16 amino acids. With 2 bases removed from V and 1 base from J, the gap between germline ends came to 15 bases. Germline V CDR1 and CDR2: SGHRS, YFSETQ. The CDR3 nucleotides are TGCGCCAGCAGCTTTGTCGCACAAATATCGAACACTGAAGCTTTCTTT. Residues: CASSFVAQISNTEAFF.

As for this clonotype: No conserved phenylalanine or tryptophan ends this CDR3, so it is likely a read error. CDR3 DNA sequence: TGCGCCAGCAGCGAGACAGGGCTCGTAGTATCAGGCACCGGGGAGCTGTTTTCT. It is translated as CASSETGLVVSGTGELFS. This chain connects TRBV5-1 to TRBJ2-2; 7 bases are a match to TRBD1. J gave up 4 bases and V 4 bases, and 16 bases lay outside the gene matches. Germline CDR1 and CDR2: SGHRS and YFSETQ. The CDR3 consists of 18 residues.

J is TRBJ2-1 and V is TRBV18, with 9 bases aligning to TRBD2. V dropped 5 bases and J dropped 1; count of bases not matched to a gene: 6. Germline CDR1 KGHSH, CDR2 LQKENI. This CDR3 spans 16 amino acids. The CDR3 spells CASSFSSGASYNEQFF. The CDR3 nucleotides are TGTGCCAGCTCATTCTCTAGCGGGGCTTCCTACAATGAGCAGTTCTTC. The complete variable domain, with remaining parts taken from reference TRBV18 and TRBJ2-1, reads NAGVMQNPRHLVRRRGQEARLRCSPMKGHSHVYWYRQLPEEGLKFMVYLQKENIIDESGMPKERFSAEFPKEGPSILRIQQVVRGDSAAYFCASSFSSGASYNEQFFGPGTRLTVL.

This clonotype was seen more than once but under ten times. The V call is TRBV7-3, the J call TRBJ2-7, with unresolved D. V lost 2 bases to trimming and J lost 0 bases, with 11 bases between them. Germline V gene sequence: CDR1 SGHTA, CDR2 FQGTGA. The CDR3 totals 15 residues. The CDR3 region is CASSLLPQSSYEQYF. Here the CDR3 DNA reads TGTGCCAGCAGCTTACTTCCACAAAGCTCCTACGAGCAGTACTTC. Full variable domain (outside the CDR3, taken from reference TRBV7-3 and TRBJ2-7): GAGVSQTPSNKVTEKGKYVELRCDPISGHTALYWYRQSLGQGPEFLIYFQGTGAADDSGLPNDRFFAVRPEGSVSTLKIQRTERGDSAVYLCASSLLPQSSYEQYFGPGTRLTVT.

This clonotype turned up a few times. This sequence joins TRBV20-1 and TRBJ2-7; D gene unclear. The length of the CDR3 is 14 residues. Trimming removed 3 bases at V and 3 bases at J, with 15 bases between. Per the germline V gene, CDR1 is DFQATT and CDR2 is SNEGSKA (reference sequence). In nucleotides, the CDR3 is TGCAGTGCTAGGGGTCTCACAGCAAGCTACGAGCAGTACTTC. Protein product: CSARGLTASYEQYF.